This T cell receptor beta chain was documented in a study of T cells in women clearing cervical HPV infection. In the study overall: No precancer developed; the control's incident HPV16 infection cleared within 12 months. Cases' blood sampling followed lesion detection by median roughly 150 days (90 to 200).

The ends lost 5 bases at V and 5 bases at J; junction bases unmatched: 3. Germline CDR1 SEHNR, CDR2 FQNEAQ (reference sequence). This CDR3 contains 14 residues. Repertoires were generated with immunoSEQ multiplex PCR, while TCRdb's copy carries only in-frame clones and drops some. The sample is made up of approximately 22,000 clones, and the top ten hold under 10% of it. On this clone: The read halts 3 residues ahead of the CDR3 end, with the missing end drawn from the germline J gene. In the same sample, other DNA sequences code for this CDR3.

Sequenced material: blood buffy coat. The TCR was taken from a woman between 18 and 70 years old with a cervical HPV16 infection that either progressed to CIN3+ or cleared (not recorded which). V is TRBV7-9 and J is TRBJ1-6; 7 bases agree with TRBD1. The sequenced CDR3 bases are TGTGCCAGCAGCGGACAGGCCGATAATTCACCC. Encoded protein: CASSGQADNSP. The full CDR3 protein reads CASSGQADNSPLHF.